This T cell receptor (beta chain) was identified during a study of Graves' ophthalmopathy and Graves' hyperthyroidism. On the study more broadly: At initial diagnosis, peripheral blood was obtained, and this preceded any treatment.

Amplifying from RNA transcripts, the study obtained TCR beta CDR3 regions. The workflow started with a first-round RT-PCR run with HTBI primers and then moved on to a second-round multiplex PCR. TCRdb processed the multiplex PCR reads anew with MiXCR; each CDR3 protein has one entry. The sample contains around 670,000 distinct CDR3 sequences, around 40% of which appear only once. This clonotype was found a few times. The junction and the germline gene differ at one end; a read error may be behind it. The CDR3 is 13 amino acids. Per the germline V gene, CDR1 is WSHSY and CDR2 is SAAADI. The sample taken for sequencing was peripheral blood. This chain joins TRBV10-2 and TRBJ1-2; D is ambiguous. This TCR came from an adult man with Graves' ophthalmopathy. This CDR3 reads CASSKIANYGYTF. CDR3 coding DNA: TGTGCCAGCAGTAAAATAGCTAACTATGGCTACACCTTC.